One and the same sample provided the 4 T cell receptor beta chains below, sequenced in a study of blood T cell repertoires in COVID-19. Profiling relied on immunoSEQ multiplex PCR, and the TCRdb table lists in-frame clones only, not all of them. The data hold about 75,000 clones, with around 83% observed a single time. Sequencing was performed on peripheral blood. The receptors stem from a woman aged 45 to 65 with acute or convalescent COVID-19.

The CDR3, as DNA: TGCGCCAGCACCCAGAGGTCCGGGGAGCTGTTTTTT. Its translation: CASTQRSGELFF. This chain links TRBV5-1 with TRBJ2-2; D gene uncertain. The CDR3 is 12 residues long. Trimming stripped 6 bases from V and 6 bases from J, with 9 bases between. CDR1 is SGHRS and CDR2 is YFSETQ in the germline V gene.

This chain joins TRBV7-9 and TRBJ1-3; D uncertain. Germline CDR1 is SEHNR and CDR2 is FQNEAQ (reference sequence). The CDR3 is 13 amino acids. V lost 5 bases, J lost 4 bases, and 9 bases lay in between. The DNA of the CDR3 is TGTGCCAGCAGCCTGATACAGGGAAACACCATATATTTT. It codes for CASSLIQGNTIYF.

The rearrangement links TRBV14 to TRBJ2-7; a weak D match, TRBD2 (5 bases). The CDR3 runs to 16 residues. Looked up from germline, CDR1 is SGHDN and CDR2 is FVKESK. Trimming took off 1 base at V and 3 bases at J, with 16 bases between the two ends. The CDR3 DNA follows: TGTGCCAGCAGCCAAGTGCTTGGGAGTCAGCTCTACGAGCAGTACTTC. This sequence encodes CASSQVLGSQLYEQYF.

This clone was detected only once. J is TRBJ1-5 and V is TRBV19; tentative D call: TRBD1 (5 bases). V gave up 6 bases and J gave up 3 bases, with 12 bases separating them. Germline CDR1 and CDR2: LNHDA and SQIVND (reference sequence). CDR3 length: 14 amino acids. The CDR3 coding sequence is TGTGCCAGTAGGGAGGGACGGAACAATCAGCCCCAGCATTTT. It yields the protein CASREGRNNQPQHF.